This T cell receptor beta chain was observed in a study of CD8 T cells in ankylosing spondylitis. For TCR beta, libraries came from quantitative 5'-RACE with molecular barcodes. TCRdb re-called the 5' RACE reads through MiXCR, storing one row per CDR3 protein. The sample carries 450,000 to 550,000 distinct CDR3 sequences, over 4% recorded once. General study points: Clones tied to disease were said to be significantly enriched in matched ankylosing spondylitis synovial fluid. Ankylosing spondylitis blood seemed to carry a telltale TCR beta motif made of several highly homologous variants. Some of these motif variants have turned up before, in reports on reactive arthritis synovial fluid and blood. Disease-linked clones displayed a CD8+ phenotype and appeared relatively rarely in peripheral blood.

The table lists this clonotype with many counts. Its antigen is still unknown. The sequenced material came from blood, either unsorted or a sorted T cell fraction (not recorded which). This TCR derives from a male donor with ankylosing spondylitis.

This chain's CDR3 is CATSREKFTEAFF. DNA for the CDR3: TGTGCCACCAGCAGAGAGAAGTTTACTGAAGCTTTCTTT. The chain has TRBV15 and TRBJ1-1; D ambiguous. Germline CDR1 and CDR2: LNHNV and YYDKDF (reference sequence). The CDR3 spans 13 residues. V was clipped by 0 bases and J by 5 bases, with 7 bases between them.